Each of the 9 T cell receptor beta chains below was sequenced from the same sample in a study of blood T cell repertoires in COVID-19. Using immunoSEQ multiplex PCR, the repertoire was profiled, and TCRdb retains in-frame clones only, with some absent. This table has about 150,000 clones, approximately 84% appearing once. Sequencing used peripheral blood. Every receptor here comes from a human donor in a cohort sampled during active COVID-19.

This clone was seen a handful of times. The rearrangement joins TRBV6-5 to TRBJ1-3; 8 nucleotides agree with TRBD1. CDR3 size: 15 residues. Germline CDR1 MNHEY, CDR2 SVGAGI. V shed 6 bases and J 2 bases; nucleotides not matched to a gene: 6. CDR3: CASSSTGGAGNTIYF. CDR3 nucleotides: TGTGCCAGCAGCAGCACAGGGGGTGCTGGAAACACCATATATTTT.

The gene calls are TRBV24-1 and TRBJ2-5; no firm D call. Germline CDR1 KGHDR, CDR2 SFDVKD. Trimming shortened V by 4 bases and J by 5 bases, and 13 bases separated the two germline ends. The CDR3 runs to 14 residues. The DNA of the CDR3 is TGTGCCACCAGTGACCCCTCCCGCGCCGAGACCCAGTACTTC. This codes for CATSDPSRAETQYF.

J is TRBJ2-1 and V is TRBV24-1, with 9 bases lining up with TRBD2. Trimming cost V 3 bases and J 3 bases; bases outside gene matches: 2. Germline CDR1 reads KGHDR; CDR2 reads SFDVKD. This CDR3 has 15 amino acids. CDR3 amino acids: CATSDGLASYNEQFF. As DNA, the CDR3 is TGTGCCACCAGTGATGGACTAGCGAGCTACAATGAGCAGTTCTTC.

V usage is TRBV14 and J usage is TRBJ2-2, with 8 bases matching TRBD1. Germline values: CDR1 SGHDN, CDR2 FVKESK. Trimming removed 1 base from V and 4 bases from J; junction bases left unmatched: 2. The CDR3 is made up of 15 amino acids. The CDR3 here is CASSQGTGTTGELFF. DNA for the CDR3: TGTGCCAGCAGCCAAGGGACAGGGACCACCGGGGAGCTGTTTTTT.

The chain joins TRBV7-9 to TRBJ2-1; unclear D gene. The CDR3 is 11 residues long. Per germline, CDR1 SEHNR and CDR2 FQNEAQ (reference sequence). V was clipped by 7 bases and J by 9 bases, with 10 bases between them. CDR3 DNA sequence: TGTGCCAGCACCATAGTCGGTGAGCAGTTCTTC. Translating gives CASTIVGEQFF.

The genes are TRBV7-8 and TRBJ2-7, with 9 bases identical to TRBD1. V lost 3 bases and J lost 5; bases outside the gene matches: 2. The CDR3 sequence is 13 residues long. Germline V gives CDR1 SGHVS, CDR2 FQNEAQ. CDR3 DNA: TGTGCCAGCAGCTTCGACAGGGGGGACGAGCAGTACGTC. This translates into CASSFDRGDEQYV.

The rearrangement uses TRBV12-3 or TRBV12-4 and TRBJ1-3; no firm D call. This CDR3 contains 13 residues. Deletions cut 6 bases from V and 0 bases from J, with 6 bases between. This CDR3 is CASSPSSGNTIYF. The CDR3 DNA is TGTGCCAGCAGCCCTTCCTCTGGAAACACCATATATTTT.

The rearrangement links TRBV9 to TRBJ2-3; 10 bases map to TRBD2. Germline-derived CDR1 and CDR2 are SGDLS and YYNGEE. CDR3 length equals 18 residues. With 3 bases clipped from V and 0 bases from J, the junction kept 10 bases outside the gene matches. CDR3 amino acids: CASSGTSGKKLSTDTQYF. The DNA of the CDR3 is TGTGCCAGCAGCGGAACTAGCGGGAAAAAATTAAGCACAGATACGCAGTATTTT. Full variable domain (outside the CDR3, taken from reference TRBV9 and TRBJ2-3): DSGVTQTPKHLITATGQRVTLRCSPRSGDLSVYWYQQSLDQGLQFLIQYYNGEERAKGNILERFSAQQFPDLHSELNLSSLELGDSALYFCASSGTSGKKLSTDTQYFGPGTRLTVL.

V gene TRBV7-9 combines with J gene TRBJ2-3, with a tentative D call TRBD2 (6 bases). CDR3 size: 15 residues. The germline V and J ends were trimmed by 4 bases and 1 base, with 12 bases remaining between them. Germline V lookup: CDR1 SEHNR, CDR2 FQNEAQ (reference sequence). This CDR3 is CASSSTRTGTDTQYF. The DNA of the CDR3 is TGTGCCAGCAGCTCGACTAGGACGGGCACAGATACGCAGTATTTT.